Below are 20 T cell receptor beta chains sequenced from a single sample in a study of T cell repertoires in cytomegalovirus infection. One entry per CDR3 protein results from TCRdb running MiXCR on the reads. The table shows 250,000 to 300,000 distinct CDR3 sequences, with roughly 23% occurring only once. The sample taken for sequencing was PBMCs. The source of these receptors is a human donor in good health (CMV status not recorded). Some clones in this sample may be carry-over from other donors' samples.

V usage is TRBV10-2 and J usage is TRBJ1-1, with D unclear. V was trimmed by 4 bases and J by 0 bases, leaving 9 bases between them. The CDR3 totals 14 residues. Germline V gene sequence: CDR1 WSHSY, CDR2 SAAADI. The DNA of the CDR3 is TGCGCCAGCAGTGGAGGGCTTGTGAACACTGAAGCTTTCTTT. It yields the protein CASSGGLVNTEAFF.

This chain joins TRBV28 and TRBJ1-5; D is ambiguous. The CDR3 extends over 15 amino acids. Trimming removed 2 bases at V and 0 bases at J, with 8 bases between. Germline CDR1 reads MDHEN; CDR2 reads SYDVKM. The CDR3 here is CASSLPVDSNQPQHF. The CDR3 DNA reads as TGTGCCAGCAGTTTACCAGTTGATAGCAATCAGCCCCAGCATTTT.

This clonotype was counted many times. The chain recombines TRBV7-2 with TRBJ1-2, with D possibly matching TRBD1 (5 bases). Germline V gene data show CDR1 as SGHTA and CDR2 as FQGNSA. The CDR3 length is 13 residues. V lost 1 base and J lost 3, with 6 bases in between. The CDR3 DNA follows: TGTGCCAGCAGCTTAGTACAGGACTATGGCTACACCTTC. Translating gives CASSLVQDYGYTF.

This clonotype was counted between two and nine times. The genes are TRBV20-1 and TRBJ1-3; D ambiguous. V gave up 3 bases and J gave up 2 bases, with 17 bases separating them. This CDR3 has 16 residues. Germline CDR1 reads DFQATT; CDR2 reads SNEGSKA (reference sequence). The CDR3 nucleotides are TGCAGTGCTAGTTCTTCGGGGAATTTGCCTGGAAACACCATATATTTT. The encoded protein is CSASSSGNLPGNTIYF.

This clonotype has at least ten counts. This rearrangement joins TRBV28 to TRBJ1-2; 8 bases line up with TRBD1. There are 14 residues in the CDR3. CDR1 and CDR2 from the germline V gene are MDHEN and SYDVKM. V trimming: 3 bases; J trimming: 12 bases; junction bases outside the gene matches: 12. CDR3 sequence: CASSLSTYRGFHTF. CDR3 sequence (DNA): TGTGCCAGCAGTTTGTCGACCTACAGGGGGTTCCACACCTTC.

There are a few counts of this clonotype. The CDR3 is CASSLTTDSTGYTF. The CDR3 DNA is TGCGCCAGCAGCCTTACCACGGACAGCACTGGCTACACCTTC. The chain is built from TRBV5-1 and TRBJ1-2, with a possible D match to TRBD1 (6 bases). The CDR3 covers 14 residues. V lost 4 bases and J lost 7, with 17 bases in between. Germline V gene sequence: CDR1 SGHRS, CDR2 YFSETQ.

The chain is built from TRBV10-3 and TRBJ2-7; 10 bases agree with TRBD1. Germline-derived CDR1 and CDR2 are ENHRY and SYGVKD. After removal of 10 bases from V and 6 bases from J, the junction contained 12 bases not matched to a gene. The CDR3 runs 14 residues. The CDR3 reads CATLTGQGTGEQYF. DNA of the CDR3: TGTGCCACCCTGACGGGACAGGGGACGGGCGAGCAGTACTTC.

This clonotype has at least ten counts. V gene TRBV7-2 combines with J gene TRBJ2-3, with 9 bases identical to TRBD2. This CDR3 contains 16 residues. CDR1 is SGHTA and CDR2 is FQGNSA in the germline V gene. The trim removed 0 bases at V and 8 bases at J, leaving 9 bases unmatched. The CDR3 DNA sequence: TGTGCCAGCAGCTTAGCTAGCGGGGGTAGGGATAGTACGCAGTATTTT. It codes for CASSLASGGRDSTQYF. Looking up the rest from reference TRBV7-2 and TRBJ2-3 gives the full variable domain: GAGVSQSPSNKVTEKGKDVELRCDPISGHTALYWYRQSLGQGLEFLIYFQGNSAPDKSGLPSDRFSAERTGGSVSTLTIQRTQQEDSAVYLCASSLASGGRDSTQYFGPGTRLTVL.

This clonotype was observed a few times. This chain links TRBV20-1 with TRBJ1-4, with 9 bases that match TRBD1. Germline values: CDR1 DFQATT, CDR2 SNEGSKA (reference sequence). This CDR3 comprises 15 residues. Losses at the gene ends were 5 bases for V and 4 bases for J; bases not matched to a gene: 8. CDR3 amino acids: CSAGTGGARNEKLFF. In nucleotides, the CDR3 is TGCAGTGCTGGCACAGGGGGCGCCCGTAATGAAAAACTGTTTTTT.

This clonotype was seen ten or more times. The chain is built from TRBV15 and TRBJ2-7; D possibly corresponds to TRBD1 (6 bases). Germline CDR1 LNHNV, CDR2 YYDKDF (reference sequence). V lost 10 bases, J lost 1 base, and 14 bases lay in between. The CDR3 has 13 amino acids. The CDR3 region is CASSRGRSYEQYF. Here the CDR3 DNA reads TGTGCCAGTAGCAGGGGAAGGTCCTACGAGCAGTACTTC.

The V call is TRBV25-1, the J call TRBJ2-7; TRBD2 might be the D (6 bases). Trimming cost V 6 bases and J 6 bases, with 18 bases left between them. Germline V gene lookup returns CDR1 MGHDK and CDR2 SYGVNS. This CDR3 contains 14 residues. The chain's CDR3 is CASRGPGLWGEQYF. CDR3 in DNA: TGTGCCAGCAGGGGACCGGGACTGTGGGGCGAGCAGTACTTC.

CDR3 residues: CASSSGTSGIHDEQFF. For the CDR3, the DNA is TGTGCCAGCAGCAGCGGGACTAGCGGGATTCATGATGAGCAGTTCTTC. The chain links TRBV5-4 to TRBJ2-1; 13 nucleotides line up with TRBD2. CDR1 and CDR2 (germline): SGHNT, YYREEE (reference sequence). Unmatched junction bases numbered 9, after V lost 4 bases and J lost 8 bases. The CDR3 consists of 16 residues.

This clonotype was seen many times. This sequence joins TRBV12-3 or TRBV12-4 and TRBJ2-1; TRBD2 is a possible D gene (5 bases). The V end lost 7 bases, the J end lost 3 bases, and 19 bases lay between the germline ends. CDR3 length: 16 amino acids. CDR3 DNA: TGTGCCAGCAAAAAACCCGGGAACCTGGTCTACAATGAGCAGTTCTTC. As protein: CASKKPGNLVYNEQFF.

This clonotype was detected ten times or more. The chain links TRBV7-2 to TRBJ2-7, with 7 nucleotides matching TRBD1. Germline V gives CDR1 SGHTA, CDR2 FQGNSA. V shed 3 bases, J shed 2 bases, and the junction held 4 bases outside the gene matches. The CDR3 sequence is 14 residues long. As DNA, the CDR3 is TGTGCCAGCAGCTTCATGCAGGGGGCCTACGAGCAGTACTTC. This gives the protein CASSFMQGAYEQYF.

This chain joins TRBV28 and TRBJ1-5; 7 positions agree with TRBD1. V dropped 5 bases and J dropped 1; count of bases not matched to a gene: 8. The CDR3 extends over 16 amino acids. The germline CDR1 and CDR2 sequences are MDHEN and SYDVKM. DNA of the CDR3: TGTGCCAGCAGTCGGCCCCTGGACAGGAGCAATCAGCCCCAGCATTTT. It translates to CASSRPLDRSNQPQHF.

CDR3 sequence: CASSTGWTDTQYF. CDR3 nucleotide sequence: TGTGCCAGCAGCACGGGGTGGACAGATACGCAGTATTTT. The V call is TRBV7-2, the J call TRBJ2-3; possibly TRBD2 for D (5 bases). Germline V gene sequence: CDR1 SGHTA, CDR2 FQGNSA. The V gene lost 5 bases and the J gene lost 3 bases, with 9 bases spanning the gap. The CDR3 consists of 13 residues.

This clonotype was recorded many times. The chain joins TRBV7-2 to TRBJ2-2, with D tentatively TRBD1 (5 bases). V lost 5 bases, J lost 0 bases, and 10 bases lay in between. CDR3 size: 15 residues. The V gene's germline CDR1 is SGHTA and CDR2 FQGNSA. The CDR3 here is CASSDQGTNTGELFF. The CDR3 DNA reads as TGTGCCAGCAGCGATCAGGGAACGAACACCGGGGAGCTGTTTTTT.

The J gene is TRBJ2-1, the V gene TRBV7-9; maybe TRBD2 (6 bases). The CDR3 has 15 amino acids. The germline V gene has CDR1 SEHNR and CDR2 FQNEAQ (reference sequence). Trimming took 1 base from V and 7 from J, leaving 14 bases between them. Here the CDR3 DNA reads TGTGCCAGCAGCTTAGGGGGGACCGCGGGGAATGAGCAGTTCTTC. The encoded protein is CASSLGGTAGNEQFF.

This CDR3 is CASFERKGRYEQYF. In nucleotides, the CDR3 is TGTGCCAGCTTTGAGCGGAAGGGGCGCTACGAGCAGTACTTC. V usage is TRBV28 and J usage is TRBJ2-7; D tentatively reads TRBD1 or TRBD2 (5 bases each). In germline, CDR1 is MDHEN, CDR2 SYDVKM. V lost 8 bases to trimming and J lost 3 bases, with 17 bases between them. The CDR3 has 14 amino acids.

V and J are TRBV28 and TRBJ1-5, with TRBD1 identical over 8 bases. Germline V CDR1 and CDR2: MDHEN, SYDVKM. The trim removed 5 bases at V and 9 bases at J, leaving 12 bases unmatched. CDR3 length: 15 amino acids. The CDR3 reads CASSPTGTGPWPQHF. The CDR3 DNA is TGTGCCAGCAGTCCTACCGGGACAGGCCCCTGGCCCCAGCATTTT.